These T cell receptor beta chains were read from a single sample in a study of blood T cell repertoires in COVID-19. Produced via immunoSEQ multiplex PCR; TCRdb's table is partial and in-frame only. This sample yields more than 300,000 clones, of which around 80% are seen a single time; about 1.2% belongs to the top ten. The sequenced sample was peripheral blood. These receptors all stem from a woman aged 45 to 65 with acute or convalescent COVID-19. The CDR3 runs from the conserved cysteine through the conserved F or W. A clone size is listed for some rows: how often the clone was seen (once, few, many), or a class if it is expanded.

TRBJ1-5 TRBV24-1 16 NA CATGETGSGVGQPQHF
TRBJ2-4 TRBV2 13 NA CASSGQLENIQYF
TRBJ1-2 TRBV3-1/TRBV3-2 15 NA CASSQGPRGNYGYTF
TRBJ1-2 TRBV7-2 15 NA CASSKGTGDYYGYTF
TRBJ2-7 TRBV19 14 NA CASSIGDRTYEQYF
TRBJ1-2 TRBV19 14 NA CASSPQGAYYGYTF
TRBJ1-5 TRBV7-9 14 few CASSWSGAGQPQHF
TRBJ2-7 TRBV2 14 NA CASSEASRGGEQYF
TRBJ2-1 TRBV6-5 15 NA CASSYGGHTRNEQFF
TRBJ2-7 TRBV11-2 15 NA CASSPRERDRAEQYF
TRBJ1-2 TRBV19 13 NA CASTLGTGYGYTF
TRBJ1-2 TRBV4-1 15 NA CASSRGQGLDYGYTF
TRBJ2-6 TRBV4-3 15 NA CASGWTESGANVLTF
TRBJ2-1 TRBV5-1 15 NA CASRGLAGSYNEQFF
TRBJ2-7 TRBV10-3 13 few CAISETDSYEQYF
TRBJ2-2 TRBV5-1 15 NA CASMVGTGMTGELFF
TRBJ1-2 TRBV5-1 14 NA CASSFGAANYGYTF
TRBJ1-5 TRBV2 11 NA CASSVVGPQHF
TRBJ1-3 TRBV18 14 NA CASSPARDGNTIYF
TRBJ2-7 TRBV2 16 once CASSERGRAGSDEQYF
TRBJ1-1 TRBV29-1 12 NA CSVGGQNTEAFF
TRBJ2-1 TRBV7-6 15 NA CASSGSGRPNYEQFF
TRBJ2-3 TRBV9 15 NA CASSRSGTSTDTQYF
TRBJ1-2 TRBV19 15 NA CASTTSSTADYGYTF
TRBJ2-2 TRBV27 15 NA CASGKLAGNTGELFF
TRBJ2-2 TRBV18 16 NA CASSVGGQSNTGELFF
TRBJ2-3 TRBV29-1 20 NA CSAPGSGTGEGGGFTDTQYF